The 29 T cell receptor beta chains below were found in one sample sequenced in a study of blood T cell repertoires in COVID-19 (TCRdb year 2020). Library preparation employed the immunoSEQ multiplex PCR assay. TCRdb obtained this table from immuneACCESS and retained in-frame rearrangements with V and J assigned. These tables miss some clones; where compared with another copy, unresolved V genes account for less than half of the shortfall, and the remainder is unexplained. The sample data list roughly 140,000 clones, and around 81% of these were observed just once. The top ten constitute roughly 8.2% of the sample. The sequencing sample was made of peripheral blood. The receptors shown here come from a human donor in a cohort sampled during active COVID-19.

This rearrangement joins TRBV7-9 to TRBJ2-1; 13 nucleotides align to TRBD2. Unmatched junction bases numbered 8, after V lost 5 bases and J lost 4 bases. The CDR3 contains 17 residues. Germline CDR1 SEHNR, CDR2 FQNEAQ (reference sequence). The CDR3 DNA reads as TGTGCCAGCAGCAAAACCGGGACTAGCGGGGCGTACAATGAGCAGTTCTTC. Amino acid sequence: CASSKTGTSGAYNEQFF. The variable domain in full, completed from reference TRBV7-9 and TRBJ2-1, reads DTGVSQNPRHKITKRGQNVTFRCDPISEHNRLYWYRQTLGQGPEFLTYFQNEAQLEKSRLLSDRFSAERPKGSFSTLEIQRTEQGDSAMYLCASSKTGTSGAYNEQFFGPGTRLTVL.

The chain has TRBV14 and TRBJ2-5; 8 bases line up with TRBD2. V lost 0 bases to trimming and J lost 4 bases; unmatched junction nucleotides: 7. The CDR3 consists of 16 residues. CDR1 SGHDN and CDR2 FVKESK come from the germline V gene. CDR3 loop: CASSQDWGLVPETQYF. CDR3 DNA sequence: TGTGCCAGCAGCCAAGATTGGGGACTAGTCCCAGAGACCCAGTACTTC.

The chain is built from TRBV7-9 and TRBJ2-5, with D perhaps TRBD2 (7 bases). CDR1 is SEHNR and CDR2 is FQNEAQ in the germline V gene (reference sequence). V lost 5 bases, J lost 5 bases, and 12 bases lay in between. There are 13 residues in the CDR3. CDR3 residues: CASSRGAMETQYF. The CDR3 DNA is TGTGCCAGCAGCCGGGGGGCCATGGAGACCCAGTACTTC.

The rearrangement links TRBV25-1 to TRBJ2-7, with 7 positions matching TRBD1. The CDR3 extends over 14 amino acids. The germline V gene encodes CDR1 MGHDK and CDR2 SYGVNS. The V gene end was trimmed by 3 bases and the J gene end by 4 bases; junction bases not matched to a gene: 6. In DNA, the CDR3 is TGTGCCAGCAGTGACTCCAGGGGGAAGTACGAGCAGTACTTC. Its translation: CASSDSRGKYEQYF.

The rearrangement links TRBV18 to TRBJ2-5; 9 bases are a match to TRBD1. V shed 5 bases and J 0 bases; nucleotides not matched to a gene: 10. CDR1 and CDR2 from the germline V gene are KGHSH and LQKENI. The CDR3 length is 17 residues. CDR3 sequence (DNA): TGTGCCAGCTCATTTGGGACAGGGTACTACTACCAAGAGACCCAGTACTTC. Residues: CASSFGTGYYYQETQYF.

The rearrangement links TRBV28 to TRBJ2-4; maybe TRBD1 (5 bases). This CDR3 spans 12 amino acids. In germline, CDR1 is MDHEN, CDR2 SYDVKM. V was shortened by 7 bases and J by 3 bases, with 7 bases between the two germline ends. CDR3 sequence (DNA): TGTGCCAGCACAGGGATCAAAAACATTCAGTACTTC. Amino acids: CASTGIKNIQYF.

The CDR3: CASSSGSAGGVNEQFF. The CDR3 DNA sequence: TGTGCCAGCAGCTCGGGGTCAGCGGGAGGGGTCAATGAGCAGTTCTTC. The rearrangement uses TRBV11-3 and TRBJ2-1; 10 bases are shared with TRBD2. Germline loops: CDR1 SGHNT, CDR2 YENEEA. The junction had 9 bases not matched to a gene; V was cut back by 4 bases and J by 6 bases. The CDR3 spans 16 residues.

The V call is TRBV27, the J call TRBJ2-6; no definite D call. CDR1 is MNHEY, CDR2 SMNVEV, per germline (reference sequence). CDR3 length: 15 residues. The V end lost 0 bases, the J end lost 1 base, and 4 bases lay between the germline ends. DNA of the CDR3: TGTGCCAGCAGTTTATCTAATTCTGGGGCCAACGTCCTGACTTTC. Translating it yields CASSLSNSGANVLTF.

This clone was found once. The rearrangement joins TRBV5-1 to TRBJ1-5; D is ambiguous. V lost 5 bases to trimming and J lost 4 bases, with 10 bases between them. This CDR3 is 13 amino acids long. The germline gives CDR1 SGHRS, CDR2 YFSETQ. CDR3 sequence: CASRAEENQPQHF. CDR3 nucleotides: TGCGCCAGCAGAGCGGAGGAGAATCAGCCCCAGCATTTT.

The rearrangement joins TRBV27 to TRBJ2-5, with 7 bases aligning to TRBD1. The length of the CDR3 is 14 residues. Germline values: CDR1 MNHEY, CDR2 SMNVEV (reference sequence). The ends lost 5 bases at V and 3 bases at J; junction bases unmatched: 6. The CDR3 loop reads CASSNSGQKETQYF. DNA of the CDR3: TGTGCCAGCAGTAACTCGGGACAGAAAGAGACCCAGTACTTC.

This clone has more than one count but fewer than ten. V usage is TRBV12-3 or TRBV12-4 and J usage is TRBJ2-2, with 7 nucleotides matching TRBD2. J lost 1 base, V lost 10 bases, and 3 bases had no gene match. The CDR3 length is 13 residues. The CDR3 loop reads CAIASGNTGELFF. The CDR3 DNA is TGTGCCATCGCTAGCGGGAACACCGGGGAGCTGTTTTTT.

The genes are TRBV18 and TRBJ2-2, with D possibly TRBD1 on 5 matching bases. CDR3 size: 15 residues. CDR1 and CDR2 from the germline V gene are KGHSH and LQKENI. Trimming removed 3 bases at V and 1 base at J, with 9 bases between. The CDR3 sequence: CASSPRQMNTGELFF. The CDR3 bases are TGTGCCAGCTCACCGAGACAGATGAACACCGGGGAGCTGTTTTTT.

This rearrangement joins TRBV29-1 to TRBJ2-7; perhaps TRBD2 as D (5 bases). CDR3 size: 14 residues. Germline CDR1 is SQVTM and CDR2 is ANQGSEA. V lost 4 bases to trimming and J lost 3 bases, with 16 bases between them. CDR3 DNA sequence: TGCAGCGTTGGGGGAGAACTTCCCCACTACGAGCAGTACTTC. As protein: CSVGGELPHYEQYF.

This clone was counted once. This chain connects TRBV5-8 to TRBJ2-1; TRBD2 matches at 10 bases. J gave up 8 bases and V 1 base, and 6 bases lay outside the gene matches. CDR3 length: 15 amino acids. The germline CDR1 and CDR2 sequences are SGHTS and YDEGEE. The CDR3 region has the DNA TGTGCCAGCAGCTTGCTAGCGGGAGTTGTGGATGAGCAGTTCTTC. The encoded protein is CASSLLAGVVDEQFF.

This chain links TRBV19 with TRBJ2-1, with D possibly TRBD1 on 6 matching bases. Between the trimmed V and J ends, which lost 4 bases and 5 bases, there was a span of 18 bases. Germline V CDR1 and CDR2: LNHDA, SQIVND (reference sequence). This CDR3 region has 16 residues. In DNA form, the CDR3 reads TGTGCCAGTAGTAGGACAGACAGACCAACCAACAATGAGCAGTTCTTC. Translated: CASSRTDRPTNNEQFF.

The chain employs TRBV19 and TRBJ2-1; 12 bases are a match to TRBD2. Germline CDR1 and CDR2: LNHDA and SQIVND (reference sequence). The CDR3 length is 15 residues. With 7 bases clipped from V and 7 bases from J, the junction kept 8 bases outside the gene matches. The CDR3 DNA reads TGTGCCAGTAAAAAGACTAGCGGGAGTAGAAATGAGCAGTTCTTC. Translated: CASKKTSGSRNEQFF.

The chain links TRBV5-1 to TRBJ2-2; 8 bases align to TRBD2. V trimming: 1 base; J trimming: 4 bases; junction bases outside the gene matches: 6. The CDR3 extends over 16 amino acids. The germline V gene has CDR1 SGHRS and CDR2 YFSETQ. This chain's CDR3 is CASSLSSGRLTGELFF. The CDR3 nucleotides read TGCGCCAGCAGCTTGTCCAGCGGGAGACTCACCGGGGAGCTGTTTTTT.

The V call is TRBV11-2, the J call TRBJ2-5; 8 nucleotides line up with TRBD1. Germline CDR1 SGHAT, CDR2 FQNNGV. The V and J ends lost 2 bases and 3 bases, in that order; junction bases with no gene match: 11. The CDR3 is 17 residues long. The CDR3, as DNA: TGTGCCAGCAGCTTAAGGGCAGGGGGCTGGGTAAAAGAGACCCAGTACTTC. Its protein is CASSLRAGGWVKETQYF.

V and J are TRBV18 and TRBJ2-5; 12 nucleotides match TRBD2. With V trimmed by 3 bases and J by 2 bases, 4 bases remained unmatched. The CDR3 has 16 amino acids. Germline loops: CDR1 KGHSH, CDR2 LQKENI. CDR3 coding DNA: TGTGCCAGCTCACCCTTTCTAGCGGGAGGGCAAGAGACCCAGTACTTC. This codes for CASSPFLAGGQETQYF.

This clone was observed once. J is TRBJ2-7 and V is TRBV28, with TRBD2 identical over 7 bases. The CDR3 spans 13 residues. The V gene end was trimmed by 10 bases and the J gene end by 2 bases; junction bases not matched to a gene: 8. Germline lookup yields CDR1 MDHEN and CDR2 SYDVKM. CDR3 loop: CATHGRQTYEQYF. The CDR3 region has the DNA TGTGCCACCCACGGGAGGCAGACCTACGAGCAGTACTTC.

The rearrangement links TRBV7-2 to TRBJ1-5; TRBD1 matches at 9 bases. Germline V gene sequence: CDR1 SGHTA, CDR2 FQGNSA. V lost 2 bases to trimming and J lost 0 bases; unmatched junction nucleotides: 5. This CDR3 is 17 amino acids long. CDR3 region: CASSLSTGGYSNQPQHF. Here the CDR3 DNA reads TGTGCCAGCAGCTTAAGTACAGGGGGCTATAGCAATCAGCCCCAGCATTTT.

This clone was seen only a few times. The rearrangement uses TRBV7-9 and TRBJ2-1; D is undetermined. Trimming shortened V by 6 bases and J by 7 bases, and 16 bases separated the two germline ends. The CDR3 covers 14 residues. Germline assignment: CDR1 SEHNR and CDR2 FQNEAQ (reference sequence). Here the CDR3 DNA reads TGTGCCAGCAGTCCAACGACCACAGTTAATGAGCAGTTCTTC. This translates into CASSPTTTVNEQFF.

V usage is TRBV27 and J usage is TRBJ1-3; D call uncertain. The CDR3 extends over 17 amino acids. Looked up from germline, CDR1 is MNHEY and CDR2 is SMNVEV (reference sequence). Trimming left V 0 bases short and J 0 bases short, with 12 bases between. The CDR3 here is CASSLSPTRSSGNTIYF. In DNA form, the CDR3 reads TGTGCCAGCAGTTTATCGCCGACACGAAGCTCTGGAAACACCATATATTTT.

This chain uses TRBV21-1 with TRBJ2-1; the table's D call, TRBD2, has no DNA check behind it. TRBV21-1 is tagged as a pseudogene. The length of the CDR3 is 18 residues. The CDR3 sequence: CASSKGLAGGSTYNEQFF. DNA for the CDR3: TGTGCCAGCAGCAAGGGGCTAGCGGGAGGATCCACCTACAATGAGCAGTTCTTC.

The CDR3: CASSQRGASYEQYF. The CDR3 DNA follows: TGTGCCAGCAGCCAAAGGGGCGCATCCTACGAGCAGTACTTC. The rearrangement joins TRBV3-1 (or the pseudogene TRBV3-2) to TRBJ2-7; D is possibly TRBD1 (5 bases). The germline V and J ends were trimmed by 2 bases and 1 base, with 9 bases remaining between them. Germline loops: CDR1 LGHDT, CDR2 YNNKEL (reference sequence). CDR3 length: 14 residues.

V gene TRBV18 combines with J gene TRBJ1-1; D is possibly TRBD1 (5 bases). Germline loops: CDR1 KGHSH, CDR2 LQKENI. The CDR3 contains 15 residues. Trimming pared 3 bases from V and 6 bases from J, leaving 17 bases between. The CDR3 nucleotides read TGTGCCAGCTCACCGTCCGACAGCCTCAGGGCTGAAGCTTTCTTT. Translated, it gives CASSPSDSLRAEAFF.

The rearrangement joins TRBV27 to TRBJ2-3; no reliable D call. The CDR3 totals 14 residues. Germline V gene lookup returns CDR1 MNHEY and CDR2 SMNVEV (reference sequence). Trimming removed 9 bases at V and 2 bases at J, with 15 bases between. CDR3 amino acids: CASINLLNTDTQYF. The CDR3 DNA is TGTGCCAGTATTAACTTACTCAACACAGATACGCAGTATTTT.

The chain recombines TRBV5-4 with TRBJ2-1, with 7 bases matching TRBD2. Germline loops: CDR1 SGHNT, CDR2 YYREEE (reference sequence). CDR3 length equals 15 residues. The junction had 7 bases not matched to a gene; V was cut back by 0 bases and J by 7 bases. CDR3 region: CASSLDLLATNEQFF. DNA of the CDR3: TGTGCCAGCAGCTTGGATCTACTAGCGACGAATGAGCAGTTCTTC.

This clone was seen just once. The chain is built from TRBV28 and TRBJ2-1, with 9 bases lining up with TRBD2. V shed 6 bases, J shed 1 base, and the junction held 7 bases outside the gene matches. Germline V gene sequence: CDR1 MDHEN, CDR2 SYDVKM. CDR3 length equals 16 residues. The CDR3 sequence: CASRYSTSGSYNEQFF. CDR3 DNA sequence: TGTGCCAGCAGGTACTCTACTAGCGGGTCCTACAATGAGCAGTTCTTC. The full variable domain, with the rest looked up from reference TRBV28 and TRBJ2-1, is DVKVTQSSRYLVKRTGEKVFLECVQDMDHENMFWYRQDPGLGLRLIYFSYDVKMKEKGDIPEGYSVSREKKERFSLILESASTNQTSMYLCASRYSTSGSYNEQFFGPGTRLTVL.